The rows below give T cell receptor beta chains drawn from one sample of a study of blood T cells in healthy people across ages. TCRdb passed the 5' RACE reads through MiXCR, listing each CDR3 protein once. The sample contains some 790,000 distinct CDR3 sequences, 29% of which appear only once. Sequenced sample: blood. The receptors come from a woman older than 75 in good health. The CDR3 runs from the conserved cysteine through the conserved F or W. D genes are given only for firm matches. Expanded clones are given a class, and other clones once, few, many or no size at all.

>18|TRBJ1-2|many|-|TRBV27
CASSLVGTPNLGGRGYTF
TGTGCCAGCAGTTTAGTGGGGACCCCTAACCTGGGAGGACGTGGCTACACCTTC
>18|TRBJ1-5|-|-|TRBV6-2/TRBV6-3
CASSYNGAGLYNNQPQHF
TGTGCCAGCAGTTACAATGGGGCAGGGCTGTACAACAATCAGCCCCAGCATTTT
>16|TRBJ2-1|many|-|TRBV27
CASSSRLLSSYNEQFF
TGTGCCAGCAGTTCCCGTCTTCTAAGCTCCTACAATGAGCAGTTCTTC
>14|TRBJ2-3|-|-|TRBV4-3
CASSQERVTDTQYF
TGCGCCAGCAGCCAAGAGAGAGTCACAGATACGCAGTATTTT
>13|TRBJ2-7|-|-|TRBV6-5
CAGSYRQAYEQYF
TGTGCCGGCAGTTACCGGCAGGCTTACGAGCAGTACTTC
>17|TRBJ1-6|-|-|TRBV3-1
CASSQDAHRRTNSPLHF
TGTGCCAGCAGCCAAGACGCTCACAGGCGGACAAATTCACCCCTCCACTTT
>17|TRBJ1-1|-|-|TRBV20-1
CSALLQGTHLLNTEAFF
TGCAGTGCCCTCCTACAGGGTACCCACCTTTTGAACACTGAAGCTTTCTTT
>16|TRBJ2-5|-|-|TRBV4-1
CASSQVNMGFQETQYF
TGCGCCAGCAGCCAAGTTAATATGGGCTTTCAAGAGACCCAGTACTTC
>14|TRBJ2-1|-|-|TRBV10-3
CAISDEGTWETQFF
TGTGCCATCAGTGATGAGGGTACGTGGGAGACCCAGTTCTTC
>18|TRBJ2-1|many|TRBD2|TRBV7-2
CASSLAPTLAGGPDEQFF
TGTGCCAGCAGCTTAGCCCCCACCCTAGCGGGGGGGCCGGATGAGCAGTTCTTC